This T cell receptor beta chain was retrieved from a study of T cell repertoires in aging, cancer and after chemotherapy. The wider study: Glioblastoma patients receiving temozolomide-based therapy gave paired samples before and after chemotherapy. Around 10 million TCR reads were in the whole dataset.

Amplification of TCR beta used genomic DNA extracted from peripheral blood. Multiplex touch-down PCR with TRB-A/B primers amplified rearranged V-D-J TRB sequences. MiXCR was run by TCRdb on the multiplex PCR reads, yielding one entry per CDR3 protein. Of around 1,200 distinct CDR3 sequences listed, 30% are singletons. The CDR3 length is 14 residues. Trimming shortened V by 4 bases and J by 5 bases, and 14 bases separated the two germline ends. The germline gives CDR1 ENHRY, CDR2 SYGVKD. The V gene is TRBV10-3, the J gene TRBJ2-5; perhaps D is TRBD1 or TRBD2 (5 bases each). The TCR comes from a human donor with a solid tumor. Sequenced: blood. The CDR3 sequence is CAISVGVEGETQYF. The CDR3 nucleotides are TGTGCCATCAGTGTTGGGGTAGAGGGGGAGACCCAGTACTTC.